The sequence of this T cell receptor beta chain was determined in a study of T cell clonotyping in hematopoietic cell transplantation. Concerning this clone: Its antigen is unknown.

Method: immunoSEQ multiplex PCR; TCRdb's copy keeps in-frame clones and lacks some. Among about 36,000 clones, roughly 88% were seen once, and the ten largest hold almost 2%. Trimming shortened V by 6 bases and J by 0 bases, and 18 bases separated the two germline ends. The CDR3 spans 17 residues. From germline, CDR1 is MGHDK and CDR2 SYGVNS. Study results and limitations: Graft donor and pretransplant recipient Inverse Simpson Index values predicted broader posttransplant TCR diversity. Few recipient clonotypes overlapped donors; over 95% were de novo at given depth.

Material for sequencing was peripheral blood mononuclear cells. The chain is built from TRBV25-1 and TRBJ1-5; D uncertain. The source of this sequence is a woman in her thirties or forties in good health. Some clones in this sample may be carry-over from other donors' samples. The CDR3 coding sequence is TGTGCCAGCAGACGCAAACACCCAGAAAATAGCAATCAGCCCCAGCATTTT. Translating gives CASRRKHPENSNQPQHF.